Listed here are 7 T cell receptor beta chains from one sample, sequenced in a study of T cell changes during pregnancy in multiple sclerosis. Measured with immunoSEQ multiplex PCR; TCRdb has only the in-frame clones, and not every one. Altogether tens of thousands of clones are present, approximately 94% being singletons, with the ten largest covering 2% to 2.5%. This specimen was peripheral blood, taken in the third trimester of pregnancy. The receptors shown here come from a female donor with multiple sclerosis, enrolled in a pregnancy study.

The chain links TRBV9 to TRBJ1-3; D is uncertain. CDR1 SGDLS and CDR2 YYNGEE come from the germline V gene. The CDR3 consists of 18 residues. V shed 0 bases and J shed 1 base, with 17 bases lying between them. CDR3 loop: CASSVGLPGSGSGNTIYF. As DNA, the CDR3 is TGTGCCAGCAGCGTAGGTCTTCCGGGTTCGGGTTCTGGAAACACCATATATTTT.

The chain joins TRBV15 to TRBJ2-1, with a tentative D call TRBD1 (5 bases). V dropped 4 bases and J dropped 3 bases, with 19 bases sitting between them. Per the germline V gene, CDR1 is LNHNV and CDR2 is YYDKDF (reference sequence). This CDR3 has 17 amino acids. The CDR3 coding sequence is TGTGCCACCAGCATATCCCGACAGAGCTTTTTCTACAATGAGCAGTTCTTC. It specifies CATSISRQSFFYNEQFF.

The chain has TRBV11-2 and TRBJ1-1, with D possibly TRBD1 on 5 matching bases. CDR1 is SGHAT, CDR2 FQNNGV, per germline. The CDR3 covers 15 residues. Trimming stripped 2 bases from V and 6 bases from J, with 16 bases between. CDR3 nucleotides: TGTGCCAGCAGCTTAACACTGCGGGGGGGGGCTGAAGCTTTCTTT. It is translated as CASSLTLRGGAEAFF.

The gene calls are TRBV6-1 and TRBJ1-2; 7 bases match TRBD1. This CDR3 is built from 14 residues. Trimming took 1 base from V and 3 from J; bases not matched to a gene: 2. The V gene's germline CDR1 is MNHNS and CDR2 SASEGT. The CDR3 is CASSEGGTDYGYTF. The CDR3 nucleotides read TGTGCCAGCAGTGAAGGGGGGACAGACTATGGCTACACCTTC.

The rearrangement joins TRBV27 to TRBJ1-4, with 7 bases that match TRBD1. The CDR3 has 14 residues. The V and J ends lost 6 bases and 6 bases, in that order; junction bases with no gene match: 7. Germline loops: CDR1 MNHEY, CDR2 SMNVEV (reference sequence). The CDR3 here is CASSERDSDEKLFF. The CDR3 DNA sequence: TGTGCCAGCAGCGAACGGGACAGCGATGAAAAACTGTTTTTT.

The J gene is TRBJ1-6, the V gene TRBV13, with 7 bases matching TRBD1. J lost 5 bases, V lost 5 bases, and 6 bases had no gene match. The CDR3 is 15 residues long. CDR1 is PRHDT, CDR2 FYEKMQ, per germline (reference sequence). The DNA of the CDR3 is TGTGCCAGCAGCCGTACAGGGGAGCATAATTCACCCCTCCACTTT. It yields the protein CASSRTGEHNSPLHF.

This sequence joins TRBV18 and TRBJ2-3; 7 nucleotides line up with TRBD1. V dropped 2 bases and J dropped 2; count of bases not matched to a gene: 1. This CDR3 spans 14 amino acids. Germline V CDR1 and CDR2: KGHSH, LQKENI. CDR3 DNA sequence: TGTGCCAGCTCACCAGGGACAGCCACAGATACGCAGTATTTT. It codes for CASSPGTATDTQYF.